Listed below are T cell receptor beta chains from one sample, sequenced in a study of cytomegalovirus exposure and HLA in healthy donors. Clones were sequenced by immunoSEQ multiplex PCR, and TCRdb holds only the in-frame ones, with some missing. Of roughly 56,000 clones listed, approximately 94% are singletons. Sequencing used PBMCs. Every receptor here comes from a man between 18 and 35 years old in good health and CMV-seronegative. CDR3s include the opening cysteine and the closing phenylalanine or tryptophan. D genes are given only for firm matches. Rows give clone size only sometimes, using once, few, many, or a class for an expanded clone.

d_call | j_call | clone_size | v_call | cdr3_nt | cdr3_aa
. | TRBJ1-1 | once | TRBV29-1 | TGCAGCGTAGAAACCGACCCCGCGGTTGGTGAAGCTTTCTTT | CSVETDPAVGEAFF
. | TRBJ2-1 | . | TRBV6-5 | TGTGCCAGCAGTTACAACCTAGCGAGCTACAATGAGCAGTTCTTC | CASSYNLASYNEQFF
. | TRBJ1-1 | few | TRBV11-2 | TGTGCCAGCAGTACCGACAGGAAGGTGCCTGAAGCTTTCTTT | CASSTDRKVPEAFF
TRBD1 | TRBJ2-5 | . | TRBV4-1 | TGCGCCAGCAGCCAAGTGCCAGGGACAGGGTACCAAGAGACCCAGTACTTC | CASSQVPGTGYQETQYF
TRBD2 | TRBJ2-1 | . | TRBV19 | TGTGCCAGTAGTAAGACTAGCGGGAGTCCCTACAATGAGCAGTTCTTC | CASSKTSGSPYNEQFF
. | TRBJ2-7 | . | TRBV6-5 | TGTGCCAGCAGCCGGGACACCGGAAAAAGCGAGTACTTC | CASSRDTGKSEYF
. | TRBJ1-4 | . | TRBV4-3 | TGCGCCAGCAGCCAACGGAGGGCCTATAATGAAAAACTGTTTTTT | CASSQRRAYNEKLFF
. | TRBJ2-3 | . | TRBV11-3 | TGTGCCAGCAGCTCAAGCGCAGATACGCAGTATTTT | CASSSSADTQYF
TRBD1 | TRBJ2-1 | once | TRBV5-4 | TGTGCCAGCAGCCGTCGGACAGGGGGGAACAATGAGCAGTTCTTC | CASSRRTGGNNEQFF
. | TRBJ2-7 | . | TRBV6-1 | TGTGCCAGCAGTGAACATCATGGGAGCGACGAGCAGTACTTC | CASSEHHGSDEQYF
TRBD1 | TRBJ2-5 | . | TRBV15 | TGTGCCACCAGCAGCGACAGGGGTCTGCAGACCCAGTACTTC | CATSSDRGLQTQYF
. | TRBJ2-1 | . | TRBV7-8 | TGTGCCAGCAGCGGGACTTCTACCTACAATGAGCAGTTCTTC | CASSGTSTYNEQFF
. | TRBJ2-7 | . | TRBV2 | TGTGCCAGCAGTAGGGACTTATACGAGCAGTACTTC | CASSRDLYEQYF
TRBD1 | TRBJ1-2 | . | TRBV10-3 | TGTGCCATCAGTCAGGACAGGCCTATGGGCTACACCTTC | CAISQDRPMGYTF
TRBD1 | TRBJ2-1 | . | TRBV2 | TGTGCCACCGCCGGGACAGGGGTTTACAATGAGCAGTTCTTC | CATAGTGVYNEQFF
TRBD2 | TRBJ2-1 | . | TRBV4-3 | TGCGCCAGCAGCCAGCAATCCGGGACTAGCGGGACCAATGAGCAGTTCTTC | CASSQQSGTSGTNEQFF
. | TRBJ2-7 | . | TRBV5-1 | TGCGCCAGCAGCTTGGTCTCGTTCTCCTACGAGCAGTACTTC | CASSLVSFSYEQYF
. | TRBJ2-7 | . | TRBV6-1 | TGTGCCAGCAGTGAGCGGGGCTACGAGCAGTACTTC | CASSERGYEQYF
TRBD2 | TRBJ2-7 | . | TRBV7-2 | TGTGCCAGCAGCTTAGGAGCGACTAGCGGGAGACGCGAGCAGTACTTC | CASSLGATSGRREQYF
. | TRBJ1-2 | . | TRBV18 | TGTGCCAGCTCACCTTTAATAGGCAGGGATTCTAACTATGGCTACACCTTC | CASSPLIGRDSNYGYTF
TRBD2 | TRBJ2-1 | . | TRBV7-3 | TGTGCCAGCAGCACACACCTAGCGGTCTCCTACAATGAGCAGTTCTTC | CASSTHLAVSYNEQFF
TRBD2 | TRBJ2-1 | . | TRBV5-1 | TGCGCCAGCAGCTTTATAGCGGGAGAGGGGAATGAGCAGTTCTTC | CASSFIAGEGNEQFF
. | TRBJ1-4 | . | TRBV6-5 | TGTGCCAGCCAAGACAGAGAAAACGAAAAACTGTTTTTT | CASQDRENEKLFF
. | TRBJ2-7 | . | TRBV7-9 | TGTGCCAGCTCAGAGTGGAAAACGGGTTCCTACGAGCAGTACTTC | CASSEWKTGSYEQYF
. | TRBJ2-2 | once | TRBV7-8 | TGTGCCAGCAGCTTAGCGGGCAGTGGGACCGGGGAGCTGTTTTTT | CASSLAGSGTGELFF
TRBD2 | TRBJ2-5 | . | TRBV28 | TGTGCCAGCAGCCCCCTTGAAGCGGGAGGGAGTCAAGAGACCCAGTACTTC | CASSPLEAGGSQETQYF
TRBD2 | TRBJ2-5 | . | TRBV7-2 | TGTGCCAGCAGCTTCGGCCACCGGGGGGGCACGGGGACCCAGTACTTC | CASSFGHRGGTGTQYF
. | TRBJ1-4 | . | TRBV6-6 | TGTGCCAGCAGTATTAACGAACCGGGTTTTAGTGAAAAACTGTTTTTT | CASSINEPGFSEKLFF
. | TRBJ1-5 | . | TRBV19 | TGTGCCAGTAGTATAACACGGGGAGGGGGCAATCAGCCCCAGCATTTT | CASSITRGGGNQPQHF
TRBD2 | TRBJ2-3 | once | TRBV28 | TGTGCCAGCAGTTTGCCACGCGGGGCAGCGGGAGGGACGACAGATACGCAGTATTTT | CASSLPRGAAGGTTDTQYF
. | TRBJ2-1 | once | TRBV6-1 | TGTGCCAGCAGTGATACGGGACTTGACTACAATGAGCAGTTCTTC | CASSDTGLDYNEQFF
. | TRBJ2-7 | once | TRBV6-5 | TGTGCCAGCAGTTACACAAAGGGGGTCCACGAGCAGTACTTC | CASSYTKGVHEQYF
TRBD2 | TRBJ2-3 | . | TRBV4-3 | TGCGCCAGCAGCCAAGGATGGTCTAAGCGGGAGTTCACAGATACGCAGTATTTT | CASSQGWSKREFTDTQYF
TRBD1 | TRBJ1-1 | few | TRBV5-4 | TGTGCCAGCAGCGGGGACAGGGGGAAACGCCAAGCTTTCTTT | CASSGDRGKRQAFF
. | TRBJ2-1 | . | TRBV4-3 | TGCGCCAGCAGCCAAGACTTGGAGATTATTGAGCAGTTCTTC | CASSQDLEIIEQFF
. | TRBJ2-7 | once | TRBV19 | TGTGCCAGTAGTTTTGCAGGGCATAAAACCTACGAGCAGTACTTC | CASSFAGHKTYEQYF
TRBD2 | TRBJ2-1 | . | TRBV15 | TGTGCCACCAGGGACCGAGGGTTTGAAAGTCGCGGGAGTTTCAATGAGCAGTTCTTC | CATRDRGFESRGSFNEQFF
TRBD2 | TRBJ2-2 | . | TRBV9 | TGTGCCAGCAGCGCAACCGGGACTAAATTCTACGCCGGGGAGCTGTTTTTT | CASSATGTKFYAGELFF
. | TRBJ1-2 | . | TRBV19 | TGTGCCAGTAGTATGGAGGGCCGGGGCTACACCTTC | CASSMEGRGYTF
. | TRBJ2-3 | . | TRBV11-1 | TGTGCCAGCAGCTTATCCGCGGGCCCCACAGATACGCAGTATTTT | CASSLSAGPTDTQYF
. | TRBJ2-1 | . | TRBV18 | TGTGCCAGCTCACAGGTGCGGGGACAGAACCACAATGAGCAGTTCTTC | CASSQVRGQNHNEQFF
. | TRBJ2-7 | . | TRBV27 | TGTGCCAGCAGTGGGGCAGCCTCCTACGAGCAGTACTTC | CASSGAASYEQYF
. | TRBJ1-1 | once | TRBV7-6 | TGTGCCAGCAGCTTAATGGAGGGAGAGTCTGAAGCTTTCTTT | CASSLMEGESEAFF
. | TRBJ2-7 | few | TRBV11-3 | TGTGCCAGCCCCCTACGCTACAGCTACGAGCAGTACTTC | CASPLRYSYEQYF
. | TRBJ2-2 | . | TRBV14 | TGTGCCAGCAGCCAAGATAAGGCGGGCCTCGGGGAGCTGTTTTTT | CASSQDKAGLGELFF
TRBD1 | TRBJ1-5 | . | TRBV10-3 | TGTGCCATCAGTAAGGACAGGGGGGATCAGCCCCAGCATTTT | CAISKDRGDQPQHF
TRBD1 | TRBJ2-7 | . | TRBV11-3 | TGTGCCAGCAGCCGGGACAGTTCGTACGAGCAGTACTTC | CASSRDSSYEQYF
. | TRBJ2-3 | few | TRBV9 | TGTGCCAGCAGCGCCGTGGTAGGGGCAGATACGCAGTATTTT | CASSAVVGADTQYF
. | TRBJ1-1 | . | TRBV6-5 | TGTGCCAGCAGTCCCTCCCAGGATCTGTACACTGAAGCTTTCTTT | CASSPSQDLYTEAFF
. | TRBJ2-7 | once | TRBV27 | TGTGCCAGCAGTTTGGGCGGGTCCTACGAGCAGTACTTC | CASSLGGSYEQYF
. | TRBJ2-3 | . | TRBV5-5 | TGTGCCAGCAGCTTGCCTAGCACAGATACGCAGTATTTT | CASSLPSTDTQYF
. | TRBJ2-7 | . | TRBV27 | TGTGCCAGCAGTAAGGGGACATCGTACGAGCAGTACTTC | CASSKGTSYEQYF
TRBD2 | TRBJ2-1 | once | TRBV6-1 | TGTGCCAGCAGAAAAGGGACTAGCGGGAGCGATGAGCAGTTCTTC | CASRKGTSGSDEQFF
. | TRBJ1-1 | . | TRBV13 | TGTGCCAGCAGCCGATCAGCCACGTCGAGGGAGGCTTTCTTT | CASSRSATSREAFF